This T cell receptor (beta chain) was identified during a study of beta chain features in type 1 diabetes. Study information: Age, gender and cell yields were alike across patients and healthy donors.

The sample holds a few counts of this clone. Antigen specificity is unknown. From germline, CDR1 is LGHNA and CDR2 YSLEER. With 4 bases removed from V and 4 bases from J, the gap between germline ends came to 20 bases. CDR3 length: 16 amino acids. Overall study findings and caveats: PCR could preferentially amplify shorter templates, alike in patients and controls.

Expressed TCRB transcripts were sequenced after all isolated RNA was converted to cDNA. Mean read depth for naive, central memory and regulatory T cell samples was 3.5 million to 4.5 million reads. Generated by immunoSEQ multiplex PCR, the TCRdb table keeps only in-frame clones and is missing some. Among roughly 610,000 clones listed, roughly a sixth were seen once. The sample consisted of naive CD4+ T cells from blood. This sequence originates from a young man in good health. The chain carries TRBV4-3 and TRBJ2-7, with D perhaps matching TRBD2 (6 bases). The CDR3 spells CASSPPSATRFYEQYF. The DNA of the CDR3 is TGCGCCAGCAGCCCGCCTAGCGCCACCCGATTTTACGAGCAGTACTTC.